What follows are 19 T cell receptor beta chains derived from one specimen sequenced in a study of Ad26.COV2.S vaccination and SARS-CoV-2 variants. Here immunoSEQ multiplex PCR was the method, and the copy in TCRdb shows in-frame clones only, minus some. The repertoire holds more than 300,000 clones, just under 85% seen once, with 2.1% in the top ten. Stated treatment: roughly 19 received Ad26.COV2.S at low or high dose, single or two shots; five or six received placebo; per-sample allocation not given. At day 63 after the first vaccine or placebo injection, samples were drawn. The source was peripheral blood, collected in a trial of Ad26.COV2.S vaccine versus placebo. These receptors were collected from a person aged 18-60 years who received the Ad26.COV2.S COVID-19 vaccine or a placebo.

V and J are TRBV11-2 and TRBJ2-5, with D unresolved. Per germline, CDR1 SGHAT and CDR2 FQNNGV. The V end lost 3 bases, the J end lost 4 bases, and 12 bases lay between the germline ends. The CDR3 consists of 14 residues. Written as DNA, the CDR3 is TGTGCCAGCAGCTTCTCATCACGACCAGAGACCCAGTACTTC. It translates to CASSFSSRPETQYF.

The genes are TRBV11-1 and TRBJ2-1, with 8 positions matching TRBD1. The CDR3 sequence is 16 residues long. CDR1 is SGHAT and CDR2 is FQDESV in the germline V gene (reference sequence). Unmatched junction bases numbered 3, after V lost 1 base and J lost 1 base. CDR3 coding DNA: TGTGCCAGCAGCTTAGGGACAGGGACTTCCTACAATGAGCAGTTCTTC. As protein: CASSLGTGTSYNEQFF.

The chain has TRBV20-1 and TRBJ1-6; D is undetermined. The germline gives CDR1 DFQATT, CDR2 SNEGSKA (reference sequence). The V end lost 3 bases, the J end lost 10 bases, and 7 bases lay between the germline ends. The CDR3 runs to 11 residues. The CDR3 protein is CSASSGSPLHF. CDR3 DNA sequence: TGCAGTGCTAGTTCGGGGTCACCCCTCCACTTT.

The J gene is TRBJ2-7, the V gene TRBV5-4, with TRBD2 matching over 10 bases. Trimming removed 4 bases from V and 2 bases from J; junction bases left unmatched: 6. The germline CDR1 and CDR2 sequences are SGHNT and YYREEE (reference sequence). This CDR3 comprises 15 residues. CDR3 nucleotide sequence: TGTGCCAGCAGCGGGCCTAGCGGGGGAACCTACGAGCAGTACTTC. It is translated as CASSGPSGGTYEQYF.

This rearrangement joins TRBV19 to TRBJ2-2; TRBD2 is a possible D gene (6 bases). The germline V and J ends were trimmed by 6 bases and 7 bases, with 15 bases remaining between them. Germline CDR1 and CDR2: LNHDA and SQIVND (reference sequence). This CDR3 region has 14 residues. The DNA of the CDR3 is TGTGCCAGTAGGAACAAGGGAGGAATCGGGGAGCTGTTTTTT. Translated, it gives CASRNKGGIGELFF.

The chain carries TRBV11-2 and TRBJ2-3; 7 bases are shared with TRBD1. Trimming cost V 1 base and J 5 bases; bases outside gene matches: 9. The germline gives CDR1 SGHAT, CDR2 FQNNGV. This CDR3 contains 16 residues. CDR3 coding DNA: TGTGCCAGCAGCTTAGTTCCAGGGGGTGGGAGAGATACGCAGTATTTT. Translated, it gives CASSLVPGGGRDTQYF.

V usage is TRBV7-3 and J usage is TRBJ2-5; 8 bases match TRBD2. The CDR3 runs to 15 residues. The V segment lost 4 bases and the J segment 1 base; nucleotides outside the gene matches: 5. Germline-derived CDR1 and CDR2 are SGHTA and FQGTGA. The CDR3 region is CASSSSGTSQETQYF. CDR3 in DNA: TGTGCCAGCAGCTCCAGCGGGACTAGCCAAGAGACCCAGTACTTC.

This rearrangement joins TRBV18 to TRBJ1-4, with TRBD1 identical over 8 bases. Germline V gene sequence: CDR1 KGHSH, CDR2 LQKENI. V trimming: 0 bases; J trimming: 7 bases; junction bases outside the gene matches: 4. CDR3 length: 15 amino acids. The CDR3 loop is CASSPPSGGVEKLFF. DNA for the CDR3: TGTGCCAGCTCACCACCGTCAGGGGGCGTTGAAAAACTGTTTTTT.

The rearrangement links TRBV5-1 to TRBJ2-3; D gene uncertain. The CDR3 has 18 amino acids. V was clipped by 0 bases and J by 1 base, with 18 bases between them. Germline loops: CDR1 SGHRS, CDR2 YFSETQ. In nucleotides, the CDR3 is TGCGCCAGCAGCTTGGCCCGATGGACCAGCGAGGGCACAGATACGCAGTATTTT. Its translation is CASSLARWTSEGTDTQYF.

J is TRBJ2-1 and V is TRBV19, with 9 nucleotides matching TRBD2. The V gene's germline CDR1 is LNHDA and CDR2 SQIVND (reference sequence). The CDR3 has 15 amino acids. V lost 7 bases and J lost 7; bases outside the gene matches: 11. CDR3 amino acids: CASTSLAGTANEQFF. The CDR3 coding sequence is TGTGCCAGTACTAGTCTAGCGGGGACCGCTAATGAGCAGTTCTTC.

The V and J genes are TRBV6-5 and TRBJ2-7, with a weak D call TRBD1 (7 bases). V dropped 8 bases and J dropped 5 bases, with 19 bases sitting between them. The germline gives CDR1 MNHEY, CDR2 SVGAGI. The CDR3 is made up of 14 amino acids. The CDR3 reads CASSKSGGRDEQYF. In nucleotides, the CDR3 is TGTGCCAGCTCTAAGTCAGGGGGGCGCGACGAGCAGTACTTC.

The rearrangement uses TRBV7-2 and TRBJ1-2, with no clear D. V was pared by 3 bases and J by 5 bases, with 13 bases between. Per the germline V gene, CDR1 is SGHTA and CDR2 is FQGNSA. The CDR3 is made up of 14 amino acids. The CDR3 here is CASSFGSFGYGYTF. The DNA for the CDR3 is TGTGCCAGCAGCTTTGGCTCCTTTGGGTATGGCTACACCTTC.

CDR3 loop: CASREVRVNYGYTF. The CDR3 DNA reads TGTGCCAGCCGGGAGGTCCGAGTAAATTATGGCTACACCTTC. V gene TRBV2 combines with J gene TRBJ1-2, with unresolved D. This CDR3 spans 14 amino acids. The germline V gene has CDR1 SNHLY and CDR2 FYNNEI. V lost 8 bases and J lost 5, with 18 bases in between.

This clone has a handful of counts. The chain recombines TRBV7-9 with TRBJ1-2; D unresolved. Trimming removed 0 bases at V and 4 bases at J, with 6 bases between. Germline V gives CDR1 SEHNR, CDR2 FQNEAQ (reference sequence). This CDR3 is 13 amino acids long. This CDR3 is CASSLAGFYGYTF. The CDR3 nucleotides read TGTGCCAGCAGCTTAGCAGGGTTCTATGGCTACACCTTC.

The V call is TRBV5-1, the J call TRBJ1-1; TRBD1 might be the D (5 bases). This CDR3 spans 15 amino acids. V was pared by 0 bases and J by 0 bases, with 9 bases between. Germline lookup yields CDR1 SGHRS and CDR2 YFSETQ. DNA for the CDR3: TGCGCCAGCAGCTTGGAAGGGGCGTTGAACACTGAAGCTTTCTTT. Translating gives CASSLEGALNTEAFF.

As DNA, the CDR3 is TGTGCCAGCAGCGTAGCGAACAGGGGGTACGAGCAGTACTTC. Its protein product is CASSVANRGYEQYF. The chain couples TRBV9 to TRBJ2-7; 8 bases are a match to TRBD1. This CDR3 region has 14 residues. Germline CDR1 reads SGDLS; CDR2 reads YYNGEE. The V segment lost 0 bases and the J segment 4 bases; nucleotides outside the gene matches: 3.

The chain joins TRBV13 to TRBJ2-5; D remains unclear. In germline, CDR1 is PRHDT, CDR2 FYEKMQ (reference sequence). Trimming left V 6 bases short and J 7 bases short, with 12 bases between. CDR3 length: 12 residues. As DNA, the CDR3 is TGTGCCAGCAGTTTCCCTCTGGGGACCCAGTACTTC. Protein product: CASSFPLGTQYF.

This chain uses TRBV12-3 or TRBV12-4 with TRBJ2-1; D is uncertain. Trimming took off 6 bases at V and 7 bases at J, with 10 bases between the two ends. The CDR3 consists of 12 residues. CDR3 sequence: CASSRTANEQFF. The CDR3 DNA follows: TGTGCCAGCAGCAGGACCGCGAATGAGCAGTTCTTC.

CDR3 in amino acids: CASARGQGLWQPQHF. For the CDR3, the DNA is TGTGCCAGTGCTCGCGGACAGGGACTATGGCAGCCCCAGCATTTT. This chain connects TRBV19 to TRBJ1-5; 8 nucleotides line up with TRBD1. Per the germline V gene, CDR1 is LNHDA and CDR2 is SQIVND (reference sequence). The CDR3 is 15 amino acids. V shed 8 bases and J 7 bases; nucleotides not matched to a gene: 13.